The count of the clone carrying this TCR beta chain is one. What it binds is unknown. Amplification of TCR beta CDR3 regions used RNA as the template. Initially, a first-round RT-PCR of the TCR CDR3 employed the HTBI primer set. MiXCR, applied by TCRdb to the multiplex PCR reads, yields one record per CDR3 protein. The sample includes roughly 180,000 distinct CDR3 sequences, about a sixth of them seen just once. The sample comes from a study of T cells in Graves' hyperthyroidism and ophthalmopathy. Study in general: Upon initial diagnosis and before any treatment, peripheral blood was collected. Findings and caveats of the study: Among clonotypes expanded in thyroid above 0.001, most were also found in blood.

A lack of ophthalmopathy progression within 18 months defined stable Graves' hyperthyroidism. Not enrolled were patients with uncontrolled infection, other autoimmune disease, pregnancy or lactation. Trimming shortened V by 7 bases and J by 8 bases, and 8 bases separated the two germline ends. Germline assignment: CDR1 MNHEY and CDR2 SVGEGT. The CDR3 is made up of 11 amino acids. V is TRBV6-2 or TRBV6-3 and J is TRBJ1-4; D gene uncertain. The source of this sequence is a woman in her forties or fifties with Graves' hyperthyroidism. The sequenced sample was blood. The CDR3 nucleotides read TGTGCCAGCACCTACTCCGAAAAACTGTTTTTT. This translates into CASTYSEKLFF.